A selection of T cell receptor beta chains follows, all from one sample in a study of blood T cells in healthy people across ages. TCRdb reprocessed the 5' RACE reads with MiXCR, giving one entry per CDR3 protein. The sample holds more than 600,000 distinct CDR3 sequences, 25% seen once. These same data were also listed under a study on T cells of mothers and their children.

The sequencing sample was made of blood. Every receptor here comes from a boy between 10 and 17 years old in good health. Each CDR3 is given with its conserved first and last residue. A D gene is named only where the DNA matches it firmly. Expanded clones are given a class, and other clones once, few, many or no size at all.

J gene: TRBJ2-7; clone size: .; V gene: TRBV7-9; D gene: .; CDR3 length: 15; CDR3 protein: CASSSTGKGSYEQYF; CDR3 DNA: TGTGCCAGCAGCTCGACGGGCAAGGGATCCTACGAGCAGTACTTC
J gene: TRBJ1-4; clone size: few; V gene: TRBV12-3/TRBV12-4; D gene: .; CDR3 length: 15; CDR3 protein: CASSPLTGSLRKLFF; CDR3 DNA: TGTGCCAGCAGCCCACTCACAGGGTCCCTCAGAAAACTGTTTTTT
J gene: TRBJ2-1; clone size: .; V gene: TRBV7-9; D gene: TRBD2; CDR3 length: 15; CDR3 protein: CASSLKTSGRNEQFF; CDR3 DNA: TGTGCCAGCAGCTTGAAAACTAGCGGGAGGAATGAGCAGTTCTTC
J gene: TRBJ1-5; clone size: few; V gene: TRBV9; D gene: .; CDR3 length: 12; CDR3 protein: CASVYGDQPQHF; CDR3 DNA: TGTGCCAGCGTGTACGGAGATCAGCCCCAGCATTTT
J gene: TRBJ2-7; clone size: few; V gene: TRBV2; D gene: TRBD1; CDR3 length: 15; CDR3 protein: CASSELPGQASEQYF; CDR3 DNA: TGTGCCAGCAGTGAGTTACCGGGACAGGCCTCCGAGCAGTACTTC
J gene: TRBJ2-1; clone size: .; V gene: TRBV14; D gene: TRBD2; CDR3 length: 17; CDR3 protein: CASSQVSGGAPLSEQFF; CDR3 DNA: TGTGCCAGCAGCCAAGTTAGCGGGGGGGCCCCCCTGTCGGAGCAGTTCTTC
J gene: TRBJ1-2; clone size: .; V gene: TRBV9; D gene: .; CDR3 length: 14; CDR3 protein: CASSLGEENYGYTF; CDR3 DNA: TGTGCCAGCAGCCTTGGGGAGGAGAACTATGGCTACACCTTC
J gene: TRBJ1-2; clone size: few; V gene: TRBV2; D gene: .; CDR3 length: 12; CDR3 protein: CASTLDTSGYTF; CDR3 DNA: TGTGCCAGCACTTTGGACACGTCCGGCTACACCTTC
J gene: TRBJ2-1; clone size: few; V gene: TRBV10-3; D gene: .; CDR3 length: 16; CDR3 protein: CAISERAGGDYNEQFF; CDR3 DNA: TGTGCCATCAGTGAACGGGCAGGGGGGGACTACAATGAGCAGTTCTTC
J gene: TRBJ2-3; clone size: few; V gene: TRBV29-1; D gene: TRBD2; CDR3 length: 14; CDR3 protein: CSVEEAGGSDTQYF; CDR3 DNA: TGCAGCGTTGAAGAAGCGGGAGGATCAGATACGCAGTATTTT
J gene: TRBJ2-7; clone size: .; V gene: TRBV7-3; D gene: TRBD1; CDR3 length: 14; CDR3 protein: CASSAQGASYEQYF; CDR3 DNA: TGTGCCAGCAGCGCACAGGGGGCCTCCTACGAGCAGTACTTC
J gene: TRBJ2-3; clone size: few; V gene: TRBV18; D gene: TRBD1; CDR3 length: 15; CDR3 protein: CASSRKTGGEDTQYF; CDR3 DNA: TGTGCCAGCTCACGTAAGACAGGGGGTGAAGATACGCAGTATTTT
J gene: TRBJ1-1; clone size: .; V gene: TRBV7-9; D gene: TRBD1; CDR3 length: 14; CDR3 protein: CASSLDLQGDEAFF; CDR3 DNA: TGTGCCAGCAGCTTGGATTTACAGGGGGACGAAGCTTTCTTT
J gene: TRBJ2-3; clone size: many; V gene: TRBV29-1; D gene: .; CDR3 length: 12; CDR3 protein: CSVLESTDTQYF; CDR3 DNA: TGCAGCGTTCTAGAGAGCACAGATACGCAGTATTTT
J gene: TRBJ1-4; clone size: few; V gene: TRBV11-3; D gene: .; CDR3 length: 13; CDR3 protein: CASSNGQNEKLFF; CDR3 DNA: TGTGCCAGCAGCAACGGACAGAATGAAAAACTGTTTTTT
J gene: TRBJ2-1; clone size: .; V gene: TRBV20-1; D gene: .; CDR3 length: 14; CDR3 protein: CSARLLGQGDEQFF; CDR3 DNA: TGCAGTGCTAGATTGCTAGGCCAGGGCGATGAGCAGTTCTTC
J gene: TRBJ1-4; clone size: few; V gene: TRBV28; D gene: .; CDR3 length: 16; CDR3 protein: CASSSMSLGTYEKLFF; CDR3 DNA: TGTGCCAGCAGTTCCATGTCGTTGGGGACTTATGAAAAACTGTTTTTT
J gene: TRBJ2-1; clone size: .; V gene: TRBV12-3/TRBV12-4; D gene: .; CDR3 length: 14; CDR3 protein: CASKEIGGGYEQFF; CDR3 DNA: TGTGCCAGCAAAGAAATTGGGGGCGGCTATGAGCAGTTCTTC
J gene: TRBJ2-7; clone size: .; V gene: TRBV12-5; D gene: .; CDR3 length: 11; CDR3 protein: CASGRGYEQYF; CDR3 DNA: TGTGCTAGTGGCAGGGGCTACGAGCAGTACTTC
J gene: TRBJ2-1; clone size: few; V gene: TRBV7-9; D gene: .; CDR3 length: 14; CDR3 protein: CASSAHDRYNEQFF; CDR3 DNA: TGTGCCAGCAGCGCTCACGACAGGTACAATGAGCAGTTCTTC
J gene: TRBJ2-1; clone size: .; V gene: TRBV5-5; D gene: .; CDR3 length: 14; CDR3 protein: CASSLVPYYNEQFF; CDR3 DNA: TGTGCCAGCAGCTTGGTTCCTTACTACAATGAGCAGTTCTTC
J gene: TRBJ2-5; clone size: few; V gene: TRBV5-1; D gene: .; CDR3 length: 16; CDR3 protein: CASSVQGKGSQETQYF; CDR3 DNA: TGCGCCAGCAGCGTTCAGGGGAAGGGATCGCAAGAGACCCAGTACTTC
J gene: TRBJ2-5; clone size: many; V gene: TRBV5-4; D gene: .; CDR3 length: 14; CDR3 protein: CASSPGTDQETQYF; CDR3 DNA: TGTGCCAGCAGCCCCGGGACGGACCAAGAGACCCAGTACTTC
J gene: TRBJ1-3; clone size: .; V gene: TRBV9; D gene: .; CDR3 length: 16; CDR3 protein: CASSVAGGDSGNTIYF; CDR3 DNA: TGTGCCAGCAGCGTAGCTGGGGGAGACTCTGGAAACACCATATATTTT
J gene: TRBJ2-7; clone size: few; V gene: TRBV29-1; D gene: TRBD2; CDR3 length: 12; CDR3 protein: CSVGTSHYEQYF; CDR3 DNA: TGCAGCGTGGGGACTAGTCACTACGAGCAGTACTTC
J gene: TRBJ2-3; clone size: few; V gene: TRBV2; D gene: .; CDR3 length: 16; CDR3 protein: CASSQGGASLTDTQYF; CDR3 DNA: TGTGCCAGCAGTCAAGGGGGAGCGTCCCTCACAGATACGCAGTATTTT
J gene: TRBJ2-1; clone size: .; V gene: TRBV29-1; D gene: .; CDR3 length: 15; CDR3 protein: CSALRGYDFFDEQFF; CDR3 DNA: TGCAGCGCCTTGCGGGGATACGACTTTTTTGATGAGCAGTTCTTC
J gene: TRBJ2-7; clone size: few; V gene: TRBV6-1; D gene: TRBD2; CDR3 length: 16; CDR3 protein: CASSRGLAGLTYEQYF; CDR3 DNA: TGTGCCAGCAGCCGCGGACTAGCGGGCCTAACCTACGAGCAGTACTTC
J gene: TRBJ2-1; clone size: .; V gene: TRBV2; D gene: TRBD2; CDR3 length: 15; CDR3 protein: CASSEWRGLTDEQFF; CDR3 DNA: TGTGCCAGCAGTGAATGGCGGGGGTTGACGGATGAGCAGTTCTTC
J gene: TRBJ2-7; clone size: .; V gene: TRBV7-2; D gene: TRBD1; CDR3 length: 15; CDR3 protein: CASSYTGTGGYEQYF; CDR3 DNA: TGTGCCAGCAGTTATACCGGGACAGGGGGTTACGAGCAGTACTTC
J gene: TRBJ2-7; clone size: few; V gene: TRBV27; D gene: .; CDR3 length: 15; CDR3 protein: CASSLSRHLSYEQYF; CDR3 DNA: TGTGCCAGCAGTTTATCTCGCCACCTCTCCTACGAGCAGTACTTC
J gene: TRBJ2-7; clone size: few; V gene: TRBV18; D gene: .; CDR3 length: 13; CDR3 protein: CASLPDISYEQYF; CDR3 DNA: TGTGCCAGCTTACCGGACATATCCTACGAGCAGTACTTC
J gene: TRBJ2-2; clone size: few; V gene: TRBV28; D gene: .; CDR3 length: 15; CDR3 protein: CASSSMVVSPGELFF; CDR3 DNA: TGTGCCAGCAGCTCGATGGTGGTTAGCCCCGGGGAGCTGTTTTTT
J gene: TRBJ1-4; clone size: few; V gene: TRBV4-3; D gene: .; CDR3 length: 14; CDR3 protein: CASSQRGADEKLFF; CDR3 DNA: TGCGCCAGCAGCCAGCGGGGCGCCGATGAAAAACTGTTTTTT
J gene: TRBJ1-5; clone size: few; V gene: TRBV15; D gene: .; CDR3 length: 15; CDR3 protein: CATSRQDGNYQPQHF; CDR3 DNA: TGTGCCACCAGCAGGCAGGACGGGAACTATCAGCCCCAGCATTTT
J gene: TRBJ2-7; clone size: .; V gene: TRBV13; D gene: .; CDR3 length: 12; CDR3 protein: CASSFRGWEQYF; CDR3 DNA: TGTGCCAGCAGCTTTCGGGGATGGGAGCAGTACTTC
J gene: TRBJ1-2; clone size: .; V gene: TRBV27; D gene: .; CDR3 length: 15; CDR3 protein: CASSFGDRTPSGYTF; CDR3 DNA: TGTGCCAGCAGTTTCGGAGACAGGACTCCATCTGGCTACACCTTC
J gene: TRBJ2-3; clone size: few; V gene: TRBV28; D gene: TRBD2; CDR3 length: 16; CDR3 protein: CASNGWAGGPSDTQYF; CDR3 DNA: TGTGCCAGCAACGGTTGGGCGGGAGGGCCATCAGATACGCAGTATTTT
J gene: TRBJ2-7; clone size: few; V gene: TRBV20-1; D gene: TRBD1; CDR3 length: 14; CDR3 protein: CSARGRQGTYEQYF; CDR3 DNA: TGCAGTGCTCGGGGGCGACAGGGGACCTACGAGCAGTACTTC
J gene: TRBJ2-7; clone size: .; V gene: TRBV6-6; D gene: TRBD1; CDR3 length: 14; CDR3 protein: CASSYSYDRGEQYF; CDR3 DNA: TGCGCCAGCAGTTACTCCTACGACAGGGGTGAGCAGTACTTC
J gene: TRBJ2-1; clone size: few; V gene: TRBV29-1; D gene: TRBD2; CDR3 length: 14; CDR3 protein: CSAPLGGGAHEQFF; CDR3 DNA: TGCAGCGCCCCACTGGGCGGGGGGGCTCATGAGCAGTTCTTC
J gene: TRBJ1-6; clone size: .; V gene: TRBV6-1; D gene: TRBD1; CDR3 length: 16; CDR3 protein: CASSQPDRGRNSPLHF; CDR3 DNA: TGTGCCAGCAGTCAACCAGACAGGGGTCGAAATTCACCCCTCCACTTT
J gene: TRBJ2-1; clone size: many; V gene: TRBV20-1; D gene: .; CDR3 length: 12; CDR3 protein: CSARRLDNEQFF; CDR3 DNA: TGCAGTGCTAGGAGACTAGACAATGAGCAGTTCTTC